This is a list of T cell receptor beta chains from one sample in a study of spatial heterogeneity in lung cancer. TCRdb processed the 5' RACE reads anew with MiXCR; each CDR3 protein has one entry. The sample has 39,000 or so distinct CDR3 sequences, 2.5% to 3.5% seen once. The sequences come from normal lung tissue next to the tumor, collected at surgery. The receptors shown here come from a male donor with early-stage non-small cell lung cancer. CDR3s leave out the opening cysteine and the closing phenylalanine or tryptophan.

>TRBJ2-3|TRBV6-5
ATYVASTDTQY
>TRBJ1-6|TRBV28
ASTENREGNSPLH
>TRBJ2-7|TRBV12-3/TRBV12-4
ASSFQGASEQY
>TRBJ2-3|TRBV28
ASRGQGAEDTQY
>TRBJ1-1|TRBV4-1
ASSQDLRATEAF
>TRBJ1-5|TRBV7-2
ASSSLEGQPQH
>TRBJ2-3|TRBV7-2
ASSYTTDTQY
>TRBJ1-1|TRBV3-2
ASSHFEGGKGTEAF
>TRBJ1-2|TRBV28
ASSSVGQANYGYT
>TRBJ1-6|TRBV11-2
ASSLVGAYSPLH
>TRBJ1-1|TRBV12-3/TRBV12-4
ASSSGTDKAF
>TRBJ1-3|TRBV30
AWTGAAGNTIY
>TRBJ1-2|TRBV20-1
SARDPRSYGYT
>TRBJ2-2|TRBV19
ASSSDTGELF
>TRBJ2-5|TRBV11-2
ASSLGLAGQETQY
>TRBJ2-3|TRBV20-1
SAAGLAGGGDTQY
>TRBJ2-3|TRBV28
GRAGEADTQY
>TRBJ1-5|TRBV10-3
AISDPGANQPQH
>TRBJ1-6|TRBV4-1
ASRQPGQGISPLH
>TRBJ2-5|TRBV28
ASSLVGYKTQY
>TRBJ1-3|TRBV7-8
ASSYGTGSGNTIY
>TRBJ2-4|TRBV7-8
ASSLQHSEVLAKNIQY
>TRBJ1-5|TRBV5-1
ASSLIRDRGHLSNQPQH
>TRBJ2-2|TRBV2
ASRGTSYFTGELF
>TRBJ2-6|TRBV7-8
ASSLNVGANVLT
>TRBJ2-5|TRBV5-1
ASSTSGAALFQETQY
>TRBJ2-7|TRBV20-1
SARDSRGYEQY
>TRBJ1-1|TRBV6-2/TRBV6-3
ASSEPRGSVGVEAF
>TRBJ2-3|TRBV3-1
ASSFSGTSGDTQY
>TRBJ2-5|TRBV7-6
ASSPSRGQLQETQY
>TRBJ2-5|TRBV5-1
ASSLPGQRGETQY
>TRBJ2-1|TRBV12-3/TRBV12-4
ASSPRTANKHNEQF
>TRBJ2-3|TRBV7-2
ASSSGLAADTQY
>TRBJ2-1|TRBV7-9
ASSASGTGWNEQF
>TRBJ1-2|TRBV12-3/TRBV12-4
ASSFKEANYGYT
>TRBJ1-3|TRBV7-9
ASSTTVLSGNTIY
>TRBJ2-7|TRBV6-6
ASSYPLAGGPLGYEQY
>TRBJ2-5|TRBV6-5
ASSQTGMIETQY
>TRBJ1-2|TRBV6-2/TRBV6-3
ASTLGQGLIYGYT
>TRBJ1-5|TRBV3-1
ASSQGTISNQPQH
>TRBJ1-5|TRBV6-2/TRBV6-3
ASSWTVRLGQPQH
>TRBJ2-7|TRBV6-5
ASTRAGTGGLYEQY